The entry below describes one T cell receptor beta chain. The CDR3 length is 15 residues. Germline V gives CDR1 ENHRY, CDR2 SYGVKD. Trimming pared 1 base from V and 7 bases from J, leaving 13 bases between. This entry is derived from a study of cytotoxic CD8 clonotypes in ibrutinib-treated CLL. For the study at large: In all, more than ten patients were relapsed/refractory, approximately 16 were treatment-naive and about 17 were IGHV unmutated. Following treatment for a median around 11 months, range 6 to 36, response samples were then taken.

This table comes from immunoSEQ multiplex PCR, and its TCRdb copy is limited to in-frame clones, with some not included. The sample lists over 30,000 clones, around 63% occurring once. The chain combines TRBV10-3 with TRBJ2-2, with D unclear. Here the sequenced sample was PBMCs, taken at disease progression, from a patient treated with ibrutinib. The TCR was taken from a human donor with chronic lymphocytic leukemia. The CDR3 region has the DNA TGTGCCATCAGTGAGTTGCATGGTGGTCGCGGGGAGCTGTTTTTT. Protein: CAISELHGGRGELFF.